The 4 T cell receptor beta chains given below trace back to one sample, sequenced in a study of CD4 and CD8 cells across lung adenocarcinoma regions. TCRdb ran MiXCR on the PCR reads and lists one entry per CDR3 protein. The sample lists about 3,300 distinct CDR3 sequences, about 64% seen once, with about 20% in the top ten. Sequenced material: CD4+ T cells from the margin of a lung tumor. These receptor sequences come from a female donor with lung adenocarcinoma. The CD4 and CD8 labels of this study may be unreliable.

The chain couples TRBV7-2 to TRBJ2-5, with 12 bases fitting TRBD2. CDR1 and CDR2 (germline): SGHTA, FQGNSA. The CDR3 is 16 residues long. V lost 6 bases and J lost 1; bases outside the gene matches: 6. CDR3 residues: CASRFPGLAGQETQYF. The CDR3 DNA sequence: TGTGCCAGCAGGTTTCCGGGACTAGCGGGCCAAGAGACCCAGTACTTC.

This chain joins TRBV6-1 and TRBJ1-1; no reliable D call. CDR1 is MNHNS, CDR2 SASEGT, per germline. V was cut by 2 bases and J by 0 bases, with 10 bases left in between. This CDR3 region has 15 residues. CDR3 amino acids: CASSERGDMNTEAFF. In DNA form, the CDR3 reads TGTGCCAGCAGTGAACGAGGAGATATGAACACTGAAGCTTTCTTT.

This chain uses TRBV5-4 with TRBJ2-5, with TRBD2 as a possible D gene (6 bases). The V gene lost 2 bases and the J gene lost 4 bases, with 18 bases spanning the gap. The CDR3 runs to 16 residues. CDR1 and CDR2 from the germline V gene are SGHNT and YYREEE (reference sequence). The CDR3 spells CASSLSMEGGGETQYF. For the CDR3, the DNA is TGTGCCAGCAGCTTATCGATGGAGGGCGGAGGAGAGACCCAGTACTTC.

This clonotype was counted once. The V gene is TRBV6-2 or TRBV6-3, the J gene TRBJ2-3; weak D call: TRBD2 (5 bases). TRBJ2-1 explains the end of the DNA better; the J call may be wrong. CDR3 length: 15 residues. CDR1 and CDR2 from the germline V gene are MNHEY and SVGEGT. DNA for the CDR3: TGTGCCAGCAGTTACTCTTTTCGGGGATCACACGAGCAGTTCTTC. This sequence encodes CASSYSFRGSHEQFF.